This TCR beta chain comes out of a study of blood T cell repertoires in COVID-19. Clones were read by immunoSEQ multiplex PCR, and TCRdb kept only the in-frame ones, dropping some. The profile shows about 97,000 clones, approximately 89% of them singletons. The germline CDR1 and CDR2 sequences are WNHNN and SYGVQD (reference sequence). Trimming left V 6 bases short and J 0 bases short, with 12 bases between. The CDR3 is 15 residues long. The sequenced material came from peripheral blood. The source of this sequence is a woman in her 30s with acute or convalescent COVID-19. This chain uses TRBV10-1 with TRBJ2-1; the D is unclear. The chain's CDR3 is CASSSRRSSYNEQFF. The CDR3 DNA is TGCGCCAGCAGCTCCCGAAGGAGCTCCTACAATGAGCAGTTCTTC.